Here is one T cell receptor beta chain with its context. Its specificity is not known. The CDR3 runs to 13 residues. The germline gives CDR1 SNHLY, CDR2 FYNNEI. Trimming left V 3 bases short and J 1 base short, with 6 bases between. These data originate in a study of blood T cells in healthy people across ages. Study-wide results and caveats: From one million sequenced T cells, diversity estimates were lower bounds.

A minimum of 5 micrograms of total RNA was extracted per sample. A J-beta primer mix and a sample-barcoded 5' primer were used in a second PCR of roughly 7 to 12 cycles. TCRdb used MiXCR to reprocess the 5' RACE reads, holding one entry per CDR3 protein. Among about 1.8 million distinct CDR3 sequences listed, just under 50% were seen once. The TCR originated in a woman between 40 and 55 years old in good health. J is TRBJ2-5 and V is TRBV2; D gene ambiguous. Material for sequencing was blood. CDR3 loop: CASSEYGQETQYF. The DNA of the CDR3 is TGTGCCAGCAGTGAGTACGGCCAAGAGACCCAGTACTTC.